This is a list of T cell receptor beta chains from one sample in a study of blood T cell repertoires in COVID-19. Produced via immunoSEQ multiplex PCR; TCRdb's table is partial and in-frame only. The sample lists around 140,000 clones, about 89% occurring once. Sequenced material: peripheral blood. The receptor source for this set is a man in his forties or fifties with active COVID-19. Both conserved end residues are part of each CDR3. The order of the fields is D gene, J gene, clone size, V gene, CDR3 DNA, CDR3 protein. The D gene is left open where the match is weak. Part of the rows lack a size; the others show once, few, many or a class for expanded clones.

d_gene: -
j_gene: TRBJ2-7
abundance: -
v_gene: TRBV6-5
CDR3nt: TGTGCCAGCAGCCAGCTTGTGGGGCTCTCCTACGAGCAGTACTTC
CDR3aa: CASSQLVGLSYEQYF

d_gene: -
j_gene: TRBJ2-2
abundance: -
v_gene: TRBV7-3
CDR3nt: TGTGCCAGCAGCTTATCCACTACGAACACCGGGGAGCTGTTTTTT
CDR3aa: CASSLSTTNTGELFF

d_gene: TRBD1
j_gene: TRBJ2-5
abundance: -
v_gene: TRBV5-1
CDR3nt: TGCGCCAGCAGCTTGGATGGGAACAGGGGTGAGACCCAGTACTTC
CDR3aa: CASSLDGNRGETQYF

d_gene: -
j_gene: TRBJ1-5
abundance: -
v_gene: TRBV19
CDR3nt: TGTGCCAGTAACTTAGGACAGAATCAGCCCCAGCATTTT
CDR3aa: CASNLGQNQPQHF

d_gene: -
j_gene: TRBJ1-2
abundance: -
v_gene: TRBV5-1
CDR3nt: TGCGCCAGCCGAGCTAACTATGGCTACACCTTC
CDR3aa: CASRANYGYTF

d_gene: TRBD1
j_gene: TRBJ1-1
abundance: -
v_gene: TRBV5-1
CDR3nt: TGCGCCAGCAGCAGCCGGGACAGACTCCTCTTGAACACTGAAGCTTTCTTT
CDR3aa: CASSSRDRLLLNTEAFF

d_gene: -
j_gene: TRBJ1-2
abundance: -
v_gene: TRBV4-1
CDR3nt: TGCGCCAGCAGCCTCCAACAGGGAGAAGGCTACACCTTC
CDR3aa: CASSLQQGEGYTF

d_gene: -
j_gene: TRBJ1-5
abundance: -
v_gene: TRBV3-1/TRBV3-2
CDR3nt: TGTGCCAGCAGCCAAGAGAGGGATCAGCCCCAGCATTTT
CDR3aa: CASSQERDQPQHF

d_gene: -
j_gene: TRBJ2-2
abundance: -
v_gene: TRBV4-3
CDR3nt: TGCGCCAGCAGCCAAGGACTTCTAATAGGGGAGCTGTTTTTT
CDR3aa: CASSQGLLIGELFF

d_gene: TRBD1
j_gene: TRBJ2-1
abundance: -
v_gene: TRBV6-5
CDR3nt: TGTGCCAGCAGTTATCGGGGACAGGGGAATGAGCAGTTCTTC
CDR3aa: CASSYRGQGNEQFF

d_gene: TRBD1
j_gene: TRBJ2-3
abundance: -
v_gene: TRBV5-1
CDR3nt: TGCGCCAGCAGCACCAGGGGGTTCAACACAGATACGCAGTATTTT
CDR3aa: CASSTRGFNTDTQYF

d_gene: -
j_gene: TRBJ1-3
abundance: -
v_gene: TRBV4-2
CDR3nt: TGTGCCAGCAGCCAAGACAACTCTGGAAACACCATATATTTT
CDR3aa: CASSQDNSGNTIYF

d_gene: -
j_gene: TRBJ2-2
abundance: -
v_gene: TRBV10-2
CDR3nt: TGCGCCAGCAGGGGACTTTCCACCGGGGAGCTGTTTTTT
CDR3aa: CASRGLSTGELFF

d_gene: -
j_gene: TRBJ1-2
abundance: -
v_gene: TRBV2
CDR3nt: TGTGCCAGCAGTGAGAGGTCCGACAACTATGGCTACACCTTC
CDR3aa: CASSERSDNYGYTF

d_gene: -
j_gene: TRBJ2-3
abundance: -
v_gene: TRBV4-1
CDR3nt: TGCGCCAGCTTAGACAGGTTGAGTGGGGATACGCAGTATTTT
CDR3aa: CASLDRLSGDTQYF

d_gene: TRBD2
j_gene: TRBJ2-2
abundance: many
v_gene: TRBV7-9
CDR3nt: TGTGCCAGCACCAACGCCGGGAGGCGGGGATTTACCGGGGAGCTGTTTTTT
CDR3aa: CASTNAGRRGFTGELFF

d_gene: -
j_gene: TRBJ1-2
abundance: -
v_gene: TRBV12-3/TRBV12-4
CDR3nt: TGTGCCAGCAGTTGGGGGGGAAGCTACACCTTC
CDR3aa: CASSWGGSYTF

d_gene: -
j_gene: TRBJ1-1
abundance: -
v_gene: TRBV30
CDR3nt: TGTGCCTGGATTTCCCAGTACACTGAAGCTTTCTTT
CDR3aa: CAWISQYTEAFF

d_gene: -
j_gene: TRBJ1-2
abundance: -
v_gene: TRBV24-1
CDR3nt: TGTGCCACCAGTGAGCAGGCTTTTGGTAACTATGGCTACACCTTC
CDR3aa: CATSEQAFGNYGYTF

d_gene: -
j_gene: TRBJ2-3
abundance: -
v_gene: TRBV3-1/TRBV3-2
CDR3nt: TGTGCCAGCAGCCAAGGCTTGAGGTTCACAGATACGCAGTATTTT
CDR3aa: CASSQGLRFTDTQYF

d_gene: TRBD1
j_gene: TRBJ1-2
abundance: -
v_gene: TRBV7-8
CDR3nt: TGTGCCAGCAGCCACGACAGGGGGGACTACACCTTC
CDR3aa: CASSHDRGDYTF

d_gene: -
j_gene: TRBJ1-1
abundance: -
v_gene: TRBV5-4
CDR3nt: TGTGCCAGCAGCCCCGGGCCAGGAGGGACTGAAGCTTTCTTT
CDR3aa: CASSPGPGGTEAFF

d_gene: TRBD1
j_gene: TRBJ2-7
abundance: -
v_gene: TRBV12-3/TRBV12-4
CDR3nt: TGTGCCAGCAGTGCCGGACAGGGGGGTCGGCAGTACTTC
CDR3aa: CASSAGQGGRQYF

d_gene: TRBD1
j_gene: TRBJ2-3
abundance: once
v_gene: TRBV6-1
CDR3nt: TGTGCCACGATGACAGGGGGCACAGATACGCAGTATTTT
CDR3aa: CATMTGGTDTQYF